This T cell receptor (beta chain) originates from a study of a mutant IDH1 vaccine in newly diagnosed glioma. Background on the study: Patients received vaccination from 4-6 weeks after radiotherapy alone, or with temozolomide cycles.

With 5 bases clipped from V and 6 bases from J, the junction kept 11 bases outside the gene matches. CDR3 length: 16 residues. Looked up from germline, CDR1 is SGHAT and CDR2 is FQNNGV. Method: immunoSEQ multiplex PCR; TCRdb's copy keeps in-frame clones and lacks some. Of 30,000 to 40,000 clones listed, approximately 89% are singletons. This clone appeared a single time. Its cognate antigen is unknown. Indicated time point: week 47, end of study. Vaccinated patients received 300 ug of mutant IDH1 20-mer peptide per dose, with topical imiquimod. This chain links TRBV11-2 with TRBJ2-3; 10 positions agree with TRBD2. This sequence originates from a man between 35 and 55 years old with glioma. The starting material was PBMCs, obtained from a glioma patient whose treatment included an IDH1 peptide vaccine. This CDR3 reads CASSAKRGGLGDTQYF. Written as DNA, the CDR3 is TGTGCCAGCAGCGCCAAGCGGGGGGGCCTCGGGGATACGCAGTATTTT. The whole variable domain, filled in from reference TRBV11-2 and TRBJ2-3, reads EAGVAQSPRYKIIEKRQSVAFWCNPISGHATLYWYQQILGQGPKLLIQFQNNGVVDDSQLPKDRFSAERLKGVDSTLKIQPAKLEDSAVYLCASSAKRGGLGDTQYFGPGTRLTVL.